The 27 T cell receptor beta chains given below trace back to one sample, sequenced in a study of PD-L1 blockade in urothelial cancer. The sample's time point: pretreatment peripheral blood. The method was immunoSEQ multiplex PCR; TCRdb's version includes in-frame clones alone and lacks a portion of them. The table records fewer than 60,000 clones, 85% of them present only once. This material consisted of PBMCs, taken around atezolizumab (anti-PD-L1) treatment. These receptor sequences come from a man between 65 and 80 years old with urothelial cancer.

V is TRBV5-4 and J is TRBJ2-7; TRBD2 is a possible D gene (6 bases). Trimming took off 1 base at V and 0 bases at J, with 11 bases between the two ends. Germline loops: CDR1 SGHNT, CDR2 YYREEE (reference sequence). This CDR3 has 15 amino acids. This chain's CDR3 is CASSLRQTSSYEQYF. In nucleotides, the CDR3 is TGTGCCAGCAGCTTGAGACAGACTAGCTCCTACGAGCAGTACTTC. The whole variable domain, filled in from reference TRBV5-4 and TRBJ2-7, reads ETGVTQSPTHLIKTRGQQVTLRCSSQSGHNTVSWYQQALGQGPQFIFQYYREEENGRGNFPPRFSGLQFPNYSSELNVNALELDDSALYLCASSLRQTSSYEQYFGPGTRLTVT.

The J gene is TRBJ2-3, the V gene TRBV6-6; D is possibly TRBD2 (6 bases). The V gene lost 5 bases and the J gene lost 4 bases, with 13 bases spanning the gap. The CDR3 is 14 residues long. The germline V gene has CDR1 MNHNY and CDR2 SVGAGI (reference sequence). The CDR3 here is CASSDGGAADTQYF. CDR3 nucleotide sequence: TGTGCCAGCAGTGACGGGGGTGCAGCAGATACGCAGTATTTT.

J is TRBJ2-1 and V is TRBV7-9; TRBD1 aligns across 7 bases. Germline CDR1 reads SEHNR; CDR2 reads FQNEAQ (reference sequence). The CDR3 sequence is 14 residues long. J gave up 7 bases and V 4 bases, and 7 bases lay outside the gene matches. The CDR3, as DNA: TGTGCCAGCAGCTCGCCGGGCAGGGGGAATGAGCAGTTCTTC. Translation gives CASSSPGRGNEQFF. The full variable domain, in which reference TRBV7-9 and TRBJ2-1 provide the parts outside the CDR3, is DTGVSQNPRHKITKRGQNVTFRCDPISEHNRLYWYRQTLGQGPEFLTYFQNEAQLEKSRLLSDRFSAERPKGSFSTLEIQRTEQGDSAMYLCASSSPGRGNEQFFGPGTRLTVL.

The chain links TRBV28 to TRBJ2-3; weak D call: TRBD2 (6 bases). The length of the CDR3 is 14 residues. V lost 2 bases and J lost 14, with 20 bases in between. CDR1 and CDR2 (germline): MDHEN, SYDVKM. The CDR3 nucleotides read TGTGCCAGCAGTTTAGTCCCCGGAGGGAGATACGCGTATTTT. This sequence encodes CASSLVPGGRYAYF.

The genes are TRBV7-9 and TRBJ2-5; perhaps TRBD2 as D (6 bases). The V gene's germline CDR1 is SEHNR and CDR2 FQNEAQ (reference sequence). Trimming took off 2 bases at V and 4 bases at J, with 11 bases between the two ends. The CDR3 consists of 14 residues. The CDR3 here is CASSLMEGSETQYF. The CDR3 nucleotides are TGTGCCAGCAGCTTAATGGAGGGGTCAGAGACCCAGTACTTC.

The chain employs TRBV15 and TRBJ2-6, with a tentative D call TRBD2 (5 bases). V lost 8 bases and J lost 3, with 14 bases in between. This CDR3 is 15 amino acids long. Per germline, CDR1 LNHNV and CDR2 YYDKDF (reference sequence). The CDR3 sequence: CATGEYGDGANVLTF. The CDR3 coding sequence is TGTGCCACCGGAGAGTACGGGGATGGGGCCAACGTCCTGACTTTC. The entire variable domain, with the rest obtained from reference TRBV15 and TRBJ2-6, is as follows: DAMVIQNPRYQVTQFGKPVTLSCSQTLNHNVMYWYQQKSSQAPKLLFHYYDKDFNNEADTPDNFQSRRPNTSFCFLDIRSPGLGDTAMYLCATGEYGDGANVLTFGAGSRLTVL.

The DNA for the CDR3 is TGTGCCAGCAGTGGGACAGGGGGCTCTGGGGCCAACGTCCTGACTTTC. Amino acid sequence: CASSGTGGSGANVLTF. This chain connects TRBV6-1 to TRBJ2-6; 10 bases fit TRBD1. The germline V gene encodes CDR1 MNHNS and CDR2 SASEGT. The CDR3 has 16 amino acids. V dropped 4 bases and J dropped 0; count of bases not matched to a gene: 0.

The chain carries TRBV19 and TRBJ2-7; the match to TRBD2 covers 10 bases. With 3 bases clipped from V and 2 bases from J, the junction kept 4 bases outside the gene matches. Germline loops: CDR1 LNHDA, CDR2 SQIVND (reference sequence). The CDR3 is 15 residues long. The CDR3 loop is CASSIELAGTYEQYF. The CDR3 bases are TGTGCCAGTAGTATCGAACTAGCGGGGACCTACGAGCAGTACTTC.

This clone appeared a single time. V is TRBV6-1 and J is TRBJ1-3; 10 bases match TRBD1. The CDR3 sequence is 15 residues long. V lost 5 bases, J lost 2 bases, and 3 bases stayed unmatched. Germline V gene sequence: CDR1 MNHNS, CDR2 SASEGT. In DNA form, the CDR3 reads TGTGCCAGCAGTTCCGGGACAGGGGCTGGAAACACCATATATTTT. As protein: CASSSGTGAGNTIYF.

In DNA, the CDR3 is TGTGCCAGTAGCTCCTACAATGAGCAGTTCTTC. Protein: CASSSYNEQFF. The chain recombines TRBV2 with TRBJ2-1, with D unclear. There are 11 residues in the CDR3. V was clipped by 9 bases and J by 0 bases, with 3 bases between them. CDR1 SNHLY and CDR2 FYNNEI come from the germline V gene. Full variable domain (remainder filled in from reference TRBV2 and TRBJ2-1): EPEVTQTPSHQVTQMGQEVILRCVPISNHLYFYWYRQILGQKVEFLVSFYNNEISEKSEIFDDQFSVERPDGSNFTLKIRSTKLEDSAMYFCASSSYNEQFFGPGTRLTVL.

The chain uses TRBV4-1 and TRBJ1-1; 11 bases agree with TRBD1. Germline V gives CDR1 MGHRA, CDR2 YSYEKL. The CDR3 is 16 amino acids. The V segment lost 4 bases and the J segment 4 bases; nucleotides outside the gene matches: 8. The CDR3 sequence: CASSREPGQGGTEAFF. In DNA, the CDR3 is TGCGCCAGCAGCCGAGAACCGGGACAGGGGGGCACTGAAGCTTTCTTT.

The chain combines TRBV29-1 with TRBJ2-1, with D unresolved. Germline V gene data show CDR1 as SQVTM and CDR2 as ANQGSEA. The CDR3 covers 11 residues. V was cut by 0 bases and J by 15 bases, with 12 bases left in between. The CDR3 nucleotides are TGCAGCGTTGAAGATTTCCCGGTTCTGTTCTTC. This gives the protein CSVEDFPVLFF.

This chain uses TRBV27 with TRBJ2-3; TRBD2 might be the D (6 bases). V lost 2 bases to trimming and J lost 14 bases, with 14 bases between them. This CDR3 contains 12 residues. The V gene's germline CDR1 is MNHEY and CDR2 SMNVEV (reference sequence). The CDR3 region is CASSLNGGYAYF. The CDR3 nucleotides read TGTGCCAGCAGTTTAAACGGGGGATACGCGTATTTT.

The chain joins TRBV18 to TRBJ2-1; TRBD1 matches 10 bases. This CDR3 has 16 residues. From germline, CDR1 is KGHSH and CDR2 LQKENI. The trim removed 0 bases at V and 6 bases at J, leaving 5 bases unmatched. CDR3 amino acids: CASSPPQGQGINEQFF. The CDR3 nucleotides read TGTGCCAGCTCACCACCACAGGGACAGGGGATCAATGAGCAGTTCTTC.

This sequence joins TRBV6-5 and TRBJ2-1; 9 bases align to TRBD1. Trimming removed 6 bases from V and 13 bases from J; junction bases left unmatched: 7. The CDR3 extends over 12 amino acids. Germline values: CDR1 MNHEY, CDR2 SVGAGI. In DNA form, the CDR3 reads TGTGCCAGCAGAAACCCGGGACAGGGACAGTTCTTC. Its protein is CASRNPGQGQFF.

V and J are TRBV7-3 and TRBJ1-1; D gene uncertain. The CDR3 is made up of 14 amino acids. V was shortened by 5 bases and J by 1 base, with 11 bases between the two germline ends. Germline V gene sequence: CDR1 SGHTA, CDR2 FQGTGA. CDR3 in amino acids: CASSPTPGNTEAFF. As DNA, the CDR3 is TGTGCCAGCAGCCCGACACCTGGGAACACTGAAGCTTTCTTT.

This clone was seen more than once but under ten times. CDR3 protein: CASSSGLGNQPQHF. The CDR3 nucleotides read TGTGCCAGCAGCTCGGGACTGGGCAATCAGCCCCAGCATTTT. The chain has TRBV5-6 and TRBJ1-5; D is perhaps TRBD1 (5 bases). The CDR3 loop spans 14 amino acids. V was cut by 3 bases and J by 2 bases, with 9 bases left in between. Germline CDR1 is SGHDT and CDR2 is YYEEEE.

The count of this clone is one. The chain uses TRBV4-1 and TRBJ2-1, with 7 bases aligning to TRBD2. This CDR3 is built from 15 residues. The V gene's germline CDR1 is MGHRA and CDR2 YSYEKL. The trim removed 3 bases at V and 9 bases at J, leaving 11 bases unmatched. The CDR3, as DNA: TGCGCCAGCAGCCATCCTAGCGGTAATTGGGGTGAGCAGTTCTTC. Its translation is CASSHPSGNWGEQFF.

The chain links TRBV18 to TRBJ1-5; D call uncertain. This CDR3 is 15 amino acids long. CDR1 is KGHSH and CDR2 is LQKENI in the germline V gene. Trimming removed 1 base at V and 0 bases at J, with 7 bases between. The CDR3 sequence: CASSPQDISNQPQHF. The CDR3 region has the DNA TGTGCCAGCTCACCACAAGACATTAGCAATCAGCCCCAGCATTTT.

The chain uses TRBV19 and TRBJ1-5; 8 bases agree with TRBD1. The CDR3 extends over 16 amino acids. J gave up 2 bases and V 1 base, and 4 bases lay outside the gene matches. Germline CDR1 reads LNHDA; CDR2 reads SQIVND (reference sequence). For the CDR3, the DNA is TGTGCCAGTAGTATAGGTGGACAGGGCCGCAATCAGCCCCAGCATTTT. Its translation: CASSIGGQGRNQPQHF.

This rearrangement joins TRBV19 to TRBJ2-5; 11 nucleotides line up with TRBD2. Germline V gives CDR1 LNHDA, CDR2 SQIVND (reference sequence). V trimming: 10 bases; J trimming: 4 bases; junction bases outside the gene matches: 8. CDR3 length equals 14 residues. This chain's CDR3 is CATNSGRAGETQYF. The DNA of the CDR3 is TGTGCCACTAATAGCGGGAGGGCCGGAGAGACCCAGTACTTC. Looking up the rest from reference TRBV19 and TRBJ2-5 gives the full variable domain: DGGITQSPKYLFRKEGQNVTLSCEQNLNHDAMYWYRQDPGQGLRLIYYSQIVNDFQKGDIAEGYSVSREKKESFPLTVTSAQKNPTAFYLCATNSGRAGETQYFGPGTRLLVL.

This chain connects TRBV27 to TRBJ2-3; the D gene is possibly TRBD2 (7 bases). CDR1 and CDR2 (germline): MNHEY, SMNVEV (reference sequence). The ends were cut back, 6 bases at V and 0 bases at J, with 22 bases in the middle. The CDR3 consists of 18 residues. Written as DNA, the CDR3 is TGTGCCAGCAGACTTCCGGCGGGGAGGGGGTCTAGCACAGATACGCAGTATTTT. This translates into CASRLPAGRGSSTDTQYF.

The chain is built from TRBV19 and TRBJ2-7, with 9 bases fitting TRBD1. Per the germline V gene, CDR1 is LNHDA and CDR2 is SQIVND (reference sequence). The CDR3 length is 14 residues. V lost 3 bases and J lost 5; bases outside the gene matches: 5. This CDR3 reads CASSIWTGDNEQYF. CDR3 DNA: TGTGCCAGTAGTATTTGGACAGGGGACAACGAGCAGTACTTC.

The CDR3: CASSLALAGGYNEQFF. The DNA for the CDR3 is TGCGCCAGCAGCTTGGCGCTAGCGGGAGGGTACAATGAGCAGTTCTTC. The V and J genes are TRBV5-1 and TRBJ2-1, with 12 bases aligning to TRBD2. The CDR3 is 16 amino acids. The V segment lost 0 bases and the J segment 4 bases; nucleotides outside the gene matches: 2. Germline V lookup: CDR1 SGHRS, CDR2 YFSETQ.

The chain uses TRBV18 and TRBJ1-5; 8 nucleotides agree with TRBD1. The J segment lost 3 bases and the V segment lost 6 bases, leaving 4 bases of the junction unmatched. The germline V gene encodes CDR1 KGHSH and CDR2 LQKENI. The CDR3 runs to 14 residues. The CDR3 DNA is TGTGCCAGCTCGATGGACAGGGTCAATCAGCCCCAGCATTTT. Translating gives CASSMDRVNQPQHF.

The chain recombines TRBV6-1 with TRBJ1-4, with a possible D match to TRBD1 (6 bases). V shed 6 bases and J shed 9 bases, with 20 bases lying between them. The germline V gene encodes CDR1 MNHNS and CDR2 SASEGT. The CDR3 is 15 residues long. CDR3 protein: CASRMPGQGGQKLFF. CDR3 sequence (DNA): TGTGCCAGCAGGATGCCGGGACAAGGCGGACAAAAACTGTTTTTT.

This clone was seen just once. The CDR3 nucleotides are TGTGCCAGCAGCTTGGCCAGGGGATATGGAAACACCATATATTTT. Encoded protein: CASSLARGYGNTIYF. The rearrangement links TRBV5-5 to TRBJ1-3; a weak D match, TRBD1 (6 bases). The CDR3 covers 15 residues. CDR1 SGHKS and CDR2 YYEKEE come from the germline V gene (reference sequence). The ends were cut back, 0 bases at V and 3 bases at J, with 10 bases in the middle.